The 5 T cell receptor beta chains below come from one sample, sequenced in a study of CD8+ T cells in alopecia areata. Regarding treatment: oral pan-JAK inhibitor, 5-10 mg twice daily. Once RNA had been extracted, it was reverse transcribed into cDNA to act as the sequencing template. Produced via immunoSEQ multiplex PCR; TCRdb's table is partial and in-frame only. Counted here are over 100,000 clones, roughly three fifths occurring once; the ten biggest clones make up 12%. The starting material was CD8+ T cells sorted from blood, obtained at week 24, from a patient treated with tofacitinib. The receptors were gathered from a human donor with alopecia areata.

The V call is TRBV5-6, the J call TRBJ1-1, with 8 nucleotides matching TRBD1. Germline CDR1 SGHDT, CDR2 YYEEEE. Unmatched junction bases numbered 2, after V lost 0 bases and J lost 4 bases. This CDR3 is built from 14 residues. CDR3 in amino acids: CASSLGTGITEAFF. The CDR3 DNA reads as TGTGCCAGCAGCTTGGGGACAGGGATCACTGAAGCTTTCTTT.

This chain links TRBV2 with TRBJ2-5; D unresolved. The CDR3 covers 10 residues. V was shortened by 7 bases and J by 3 bases, with 3 bases between the two germline ends. The germline CDR1 and CDR2 sequences are SNHLY and FYNNEI. In DNA form, the CDR3 reads TGTGCCAGCAAAGAAGAGACCCAGTACTTC. Encoded protein: CASKEETQYF.

This clone was detected only a few times. The CDR3 DNA is TGTGCCAGCAGTTTAAGTCAGGGAAGTTCACCCCTCCACTTT. Protein product: CASSLSQGSSPLHF. The genes are TRBV27 and TRBJ1-6; a weak D match, TRBD1 (5 bases). CDR1 and CDR2 (germline): MNHEY, SMNVEV (reference sequence). This CDR3 is 14 amino acids long. V lost 2 bases and J lost 9, with 11 bases in between.

This chain uses TRBV4-3 with TRBJ2-2; 8 nucleotides align to TRBD1. The CDR3 covers 16 residues. Germline CDR1 and CDR2: LGHNA and YSLEER. The ends lost 3 bases at V and 0 bases at J; junction bases unmatched: 3. CDR3 region: CASSQDRVANTGELFF. CDR3 sequence (DNA): TGCGCCAGCAGCCAGGACAGGGTGGCGAACACCGGGGAGCTGTTTTTT.

V and J are TRBV5-1 and TRBJ1-2; D is uncertain. The length of the CDR3 is 13 residues. Germline lookup yields CDR1 SGHRS and CDR2 YFSETQ. Trimming took off 2 bases at V and 4 bases at J, with 9 bases between the two ends. The CDR3 region is CASSLRQSYGYTF. The CDR3 DNA sequence: TGCGCCAGCAGCTTAAGGCAGAGCTATGGCTACACCTTC.